The 10 T cell receptor beta chains reported below all come from one sample, sequenced in a study of tumor-infiltrating lymphocytes in primary liver carcinoma. The investigators made TCR beta cDNA from 500 ng total RNA, using a constant-region primer. Researchers made the TCR beta libraries by running three nested multiplex PCR rounds with slightly modified ARM-PCR. Running roughly 10 cycles apiece, the first two PCR rounds relied on TRBV1-TRBV30 forward primers together with a C-beta reverse primer. TCRdb redid the calling of the multiplex PCR reads with MiXCR, one entry per CDR3 protein. The sample shows more than 75,000 distinct CDR3 sequences, approximately 77% of them seen only once. Co-extracting RNA and DNA was done with about 18-33 mg of unsorted bulk tissue as input. The specimen sequenced was liver tumor tissue from sampling region 1. Sample subset: tumor region T1, superior pole. The source of these receptors is a man between 35 and 55 years old with primary liver carcinoma and hepatitis B virus infection.

A remark on this clonotype: Relative to the germline gene, one junction end is altered; a read error may explain this. The chain uses TRBV5-4 and TRBJ2-7, with unresolved D. This CDR3 spans 14 amino acids. CDR1 is SGHNT and CDR2 is YYREEE in the germline V gene (reference sequence). The CDR3 loop reads CASSLEPHGFEHYF. For the CDR3, the DNA is TGTGCCAGCAGCTTGGAACCCCACGGGTTCGAGCACTACTTC.

Notes on this clonotype: This may come from a read error, since a much larger clone is one base off. This chain links TRBV28 with TRBJ2-2, with unresolved D. Germline loops: CDR1 MDHEN, CDR2 SYDVKM. This CDR3 region has 12 residues. V was trimmed by 9 bases and J by 4 bases, leaving 9 bases between them. Written as DNA, the CDR3 is TGTGCCAGTGAATCGGTCACCGGGGAGCTGTTTTTT. Protein product: CASESVTGELFF.

This clonotype was observed at least ten times. The genes are TRBV5-1 and TRBJ2-3, with D possibly TRBD2 on 6 matching bases. V dropped 0 bases and J dropped 5 bases, with 25 bases sitting between them. CDR1 is SGHRS and CDR2 is YFSETQ in the germline V gene. CDR3 size: 19 residues. The CDR3 sequence is CASSLGDPSGPYPGDTQYF. The CDR3 DNA sequence: TGCGCCAGCAGCTTGGGGGACCCGAGCGGGCCATACCCGGGAGATACGCAGTATTTT.

The table lists this clonotype with many counts. This chain links TRBV6-5 with TRBJ2-1, with TRBD2 matching over 9 bases. The germline CDR1 and CDR2 sequences are MNHEY and SVGAGI. The CDR3 consists of 15 residues. Trimming cost V 1 base and J 8 bases; bases outside gene matches: 6. CDR3 amino acids: CASSYFPSGTYEQFF. The CDR3 DNA reads TGTGCCAGCAGTTACTTCCCTAGCGGGACCTATGAGCAGTTCTTC.

There are many counts of this clonotype. At one of its ends the junction is not consistent with the germline gene, which may arise from a read error. The rearrangement uses TRBV6-5 and TRBJ2-7, with D hard to call. Germline values: CDR1 MNHEY, CDR2 SVGAGI. The CDR3 has 11 amino acids. The CDR3 spells CASSRRDERYF. The DNA for the CDR3 is TGTGCCAGCAGTCGTAGAGACGAGCGGTACTTC.

This rearrangement joins TRBV14 to TRBJ1-6; no reliable D call. The V gene lost 10 bases and the J gene lost 9 bases, with 13 bases spanning the gap. The CDR3 spans 12 residues. Per germline, CDR1 SGHDN and CDR2 FVKESK. CDR3 protein: CANSSLLSPLHF. The DNA for the CDR3 is TGTGCCAACTCCAGCCTCCTTTCACCCCTCCACTTT.

The chain recombines TRBV12-3 or TRBV12-4 with TRBJ1-5; D is unresolved. V lost 1 base, J lost 7 bases, and 8 bases lay in between. CDR3 length equals 13 residues. CDR3 amino acids: CASSLVVCQPQHF. Written as DNA, the CDR3 is TGTGCCAGCAGTTTAGTGGTATGCCAGCCCCAGCATTTT.

On this clonotype itself: The missing conserved phenylalanine or tryptophan at the end of this CDR3 makes a read error likely. The CDR3 DNA reads TGTGGCAGCAGCCTACCGGGCACGAGGGAGTACGAGCAGTACTAC. Translated: CGSSLPGTREYEQYY. This rearrangement joins TRBV5-5 to TRBJ2-7, with TRBD2 as a possible D gene (5 bases). Germline V gene sequence: CDR1 SGHKS, CDR2 YYEKEE (reference sequence). The CDR3 contains 15 residues.

About this clonotype: The junction departs from germline at one end; a sequencing error may be responsible. The chain employs TRBV29-1 and TRBJ1-1; D is perhaps TRBD1 (6 bases). CDR3 size: 12 residues. Germline V lookup: CDR1 SQVTM, CDR2 ANQGSEA. CDR3 DNA: TGTAGTGTTGGTGAGGGGGACACTGAAGCTTTCTTT. It translates to CSVGEGDTEAFF. Supplemented by reference TRBV29-1 and TRBJ1-1, the full variable domain reads SAVISQKPSRDICQRGTSLTIQCQVDSQVTMMFWYRQQPGQSLTLIATANQGSEATYESGFVIDKFPISRPNLTFSTLTVSNMSPEDSSIYLCSVGEGDTEAFFGQGTRLTVV.

As for this clonotype: Germline is not matched at one junction end, which may reflect a read error. The J gene is TRBJ2-3, the V gene TRBV20-1; D is uncertain. This CDR3 contains 15 residues. CDR1 is DFQATT and CDR2 is SNEGSKA in the germline V gene (reference sequence). The CDR3 loop is CCARAGYPSTDTQYF. The DNA for the CDR3 is TGCTGTGCTAGAGCTGGTTACCCTAGCACAGATACGCAGTATTTT.